The 26 T cell receptor beta chains reported below all come from one sample, sequenced in a study of vaccination and CD4 T cells after COVID-19. Sequenced with the Oncomine TCR Beta short-read assay was DNA taken from cultured CD4+ T cells. TCRdb analysed the PCR reads with MiXCR anew, one entry per CDR3 protein. The data show thousands of distinct CDR3 sequences, about 40% seen once. Documented treatment: approximately 11-day PBMC culture with coronavirus spike peptide pools or control peptides (ViraFEST assay). Collection of the unexposed donor's CD4+ T cells took place before the COVID-19 pandemic (2011-2018). Which antigens these TCRs recognize remains unknown. The sequenced sample consisted of CD4+ T cells from blood, cultured in vitro. These receptors originate from a human donor in good health.

The chain couples TRBV28 to TRBJ2-3, with 7 bases identical to TRBD1. The CDR3 extends over 16 amino acids. Germline V gene data show CDR1 as MDHEN and CDR2 as SYDVKM. The V gene end was trimmed by 7 bases and the J gene end by 1 base; junction bases not matched to a gene: 11. CDR3 DNA: TGTGCCAGCACCCTGGTCCAGGGGGTTGGCACAGATACGCAGTATTTT. Its protein product is CASTLVQGVGTDTQYF.

V usage is TRBV7-4 and J usage is TRBJ1-5; D gene unclear. This CDR3 has 13 residues. CDR1 and CDR2 from the germline V gene are SGHVT and SQSDAQ. V lost 1 base and J lost 7, with 8 bases in between. The chain's CDR3 is CASSLGVTQPQHF. CDR3 coding DNA: TGTGCCAGCAGCTTAGGGGTCACGCAGCCCCAGCATTTT.

This chain joins TRBV4-1 and TRBJ2-5; 10 bases map to TRBD2. Germline V gives CDR1 MGHRA, CDR2 YSYEKL. V shed 1 base, J shed 1 base, and the junction held 0 bases outside the gene matches. The CDR3 is made up of 15 amino acids. The CDR3 coding sequence is TGCGCCAGCAGCCAAGGGACTAGCGGCCAAGAGACCCAGTACTTC. Protein sequence: CASSQGTSGQETQYF.

This sequence joins TRBV3-1 and TRBJ1-1; unclear D gene. The CDR3 runs 13 residues. Germline CDR1 reads LGHDT; CDR2 reads YNNKEL (reference sequence). Between the trimmed V and J ends, which lost 2 bases and 1 base, there was a span of 5 bases. The CDR3 loop is CASSQKGNTEAFF. The CDR3 DNA sequence: TGTGCCAGCAGCCAAAAAGGGAACACTGAAGCTTTCTTT.

The rearrangement uses TRBV6-5 and TRBJ2-3; 8 nucleotides align to TRBD1. Germline CDR1 reads MNHEY; CDR2 reads SVGAGI. J lost 7 bases, V lost 2 bases, and 8 bases had no gene match. The CDR3 consists of 15 residues. The CDR3 sequence: CASSYSRTGRHTQYF. The CDR3 DNA reads as TGTGCCAGCAGTTACAGTCGGACAGGGAGACATACGCAGTATTTT.

The J gene is TRBJ2-2, the V gene TRBV28; tentatively, D is TRBD2 (5 bases). V was cut by 6 bases and J by 6 bases, with 8 bases left in between. The germline V gene has CDR1 MDHEN and CDR2 SYDVKM. The CDR3 has 12 amino acids. This CDR3 is CASRLAAGELFF. Written as DNA, the CDR3 is TGTGCCAGCAGGCTAGCCGCCGGGGAGCTGTTTTTT.

This chain uses TRBV7-2 with TRBJ1-2; D gene unclear. This CDR3 is 14 amino acids long. Between the trimmed V and J ends, which lost 0 bases and 8 bases, there was a span of 13 bases. CDR1 is SGHTA, CDR2 FQGNSA, per germline. This CDR3 reads CASSLAVGDGGYTF. The CDR3, as DNA: TGTGCCAGCAGCTTAGCGGTCGGAGATGGGGGCTACACCTTC.

This chain joins TRBV6-1 and TRBJ2-3; 9 bases agree with TRBD2. Trimming at V came to 6 bases and at J to 2 bases, leaving 9 bases not matched to a gene. In germline, CDR1 is MNHNS, CDR2 SASEGT. The CDR3 totals 16 residues. The CDR3, as DNA: TGTGCCAGCAGCCGCTTGCTAGCGGGGCCCACAGATACGCAGTATTTT. This gives the protein CASSRLLAGPTDTQYF.

This clonotype was counted a few times. The chain has TRBV12-3 or TRBV12-4 and TRBJ1-1; unclear D gene. The CDR3 sequence is 15 residues long. The V end was cut by 6 bases, the J end by 0 bases, with 14 bases between. The CDR3 DNA reads TGTGCCAGCAGCATGAAGGGAGACATGAACACTGAAGCTTTCTTT. It specifies CASSMKGDMNTEAFF.

This clonotype was found a few times. The chain recombines TRBV6-1 with TRBJ1-2; D ambiguous. The V and J ends lost 0 bases and 3 bases respectively, with 2 bases between them. This CDR3 is 12 amino acids long. Germline-derived CDR1 and CDR2 are MNHNS and SASEGT. The CDR3 reads CASSEAYYGYTF. CDR3 DNA sequence: TGTGCCAGCAGTGAAGCTTACTATGGCTACACCTTC.

This clonotype has only one observation. This chain uses TRBV25-1 with TRBJ2-3, with 7 bases matching TRBD2. V dropped 6 bases and J dropped 0; count of bases not matched to a gene: 6. The CDR3 sequence is 15 residues long. Per germline, CDR1 MGHDK and CDR2 SYGVNS. The CDR3 DNA sequence: TGTGCCAGCAGGGCAGCGGGACTTAGCACAGATACGCAGTATTTT. Protein product: CASRAAGLSTDTQYF.

The rearrangement links TRBV2 to TRBJ1-5; the D is unclear. Germline V gene data show CDR1 as SNHLY and CDR2 as FYNNEI. Trimming cost V 6 bases and J 7 bases, with 25 bases left between them. The CDR3 extends over 17 amino acids. The CDR3 protein is CASRAPLGRREGQPQHF. In DNA, the CDR3 is TGTGCCAGCAGGGCCCCTCTCGGGAGGCGGGAAGGGCAGCCCCAGCATTTT.

The rearrangement joins TRBV7-9 to TRBJ2-1; the D is unclear. The CDR3 runs to 12 residues. Trimming shortened V by 5 bases and J by 6 bases, and 8 bases separated the two germline ends. From germline, CDR1 is SEHNR and CDR2 FQNEAQ (reference sequence). The CDR3 bases are TGTGCCAGCAGCCTCCAAGGCAATGAGCAGTTCTTC. Encoded protein: CASSLQGNEQFF.

The gene calls are TRBV19 and TRBJ2-5; possible D gene TRBD2, 5 bases. Trimming took 1 base from V and 7 from J, leaving 19 bases between them. CDR3 size: 16 residues. The germline V gene has CDR1 LNHDA and CDR2 SQIVND (reference sequence). The CDR3 spells CASSIGGTSQPATQYF. CDR3 DNA: TGTGCCAGTAGTATAGGGGGAACTAGTCAGCCGGCGACCCAGTACTTC. The full variable domain, with the rest looked up from reference TRBV19 and TRBJ2-5, is DGGITQSPKYLFRKEGQNVTLSCEQNLNHDAMYWYRQDPGQGLRLIYYSQIVNDFQKGDIAEGYSVSREKKESFPLTVTSAQKNPTAFYLCASSIGGTSQPATQYFGPGTRLLVL.

This clonotype showed up just a few times. The CDR3: CASTPLRGTGDGDTQYF. The DNA for the CDR3 is TGTGCCAGTACCCCGCTACGTGGGACAGGGGATGGAGATACGCAGTATTTT. The V gene is TRBV19, the J gene TRBJ2-3; TRBD1 aligns across 10 bases. The CDR3 extends over 17 amino acids. The V gene end was trimmed by 7 bases and the J gene end by 5 bases; junction bases not matched to a gene: 15. From germline, CDR1 is LNHDA and CDR2 SQIVND (reference sequence).

Only a few counts were recorded for this clonotype. This chain uses TRBV20-1 with TRBJ1-1; D gene unclear. Trimming stripped 0 bases from V and 0 bases from J, with 11 bases between. The CDR3 contains 15 residues. The germline V gene encodes CDR1 DFQATT and CDR2 SNEGSKA (reference sequence). Here the CDR3 reads CSARDMILMNTEAFF. In nucleotides, the CDR3 is TGCAGTGCTAGAGATATGATCCTTATGAACACTGAAGCTTTCTTT.

The genes are TRBV4-1 and TRBJ1-4; 8 nucleotides agree with TRBD1. This CDR3 is 13 amino acids long. The V gene's germline CDR1 is MGHRA and CDR2 YSYEKL. Trimming cost V 3 bases and J 10 bases; bases outside gene matches: 4. The CDR3 region has the DNA TGCGCCAGCAGCCAGACAGGGGTTCTAAAACTGTTTTTT. This translates into CASSQTGVLKLFF.

The rearrangement joins TRBV7-2 to TRBJ1-5, with D possibly TRBD1 on 6 matching bases. The V gene's germline CDR1 is SGHTA and CDR2 FQGNSA. This CDR3 has 14 residues. Trimming removed 2 bases at V and 7 bases at J, with 12 bases between. The CDR3 nucleotides read TGTGCCAGCAGCTTAAAGGGGGGTGGCCAGCCCCAGCATTTT. Translation gives CASSLKGGGQPQHF.

This clonotype has a handful of counts. This chain links TRBV27 with TRBJ2-2; D is perhaps TRBD2 (5 bases). Trimming pared 3 bases from V and 3 bases from J, leaving 14 bases between. The CDR3 is 16 amino acids. Germline V lookup: CDR1 MNHEY, CDR2 SMNVEV (reference sequence). DNA of the CDR3: TGTGCCAGCAGTTTGCTTGAACTAGGGCACACCGGGGAGCTGTTTTTT. Protein sequence: CASSLLELGHTGELFF.

This clonotype was counted between two and nine times. The rearrangement links TRBV6-2 or TRBV6-3 to TRBJ2-7; D uncertain. Germline assignment: CDR1 MNHEY and CDR2 SVGEGT. CDR3 size: 13 residues. V lost 7 bases and J lost 5, with 15 bases in between. CDR3 in DNA: TGTGCCAGCATCGGTCCAAAAGGACACGAGCAGTACTTC. Translating it yields CASIGPKGHEQYF.

The rearrangement uses TRBV10-3 and TRBJ1-1; TRBD1 agrees at 10 bases. The ends lost 6 bases at V and 3 bases at J; junction bases unmatched: 4. Per germline, CDR1 ENHRY and CDR2 SYGVKD. The CDR3 loop spans 14 amino acids. The CDR3 loop is CAIRTDRGDTEAFF. DNA for the CDR3: TGTGCCATCAGGACGGACAGGGGGGACACTGAAGCTTTCTTT.

J is TRBJ1-5 and V is TRBV6-2 or TRBV6-3; maybe TRBD1 (6 bases). Trimming took 8 bases from V and 2 from J, leaving 16 bases between them. CDR3 length: 15 residues. Germline V gives CDR1 MNHEY, CDR2 SVGEGT. The CDR3 is CASSLRGGGNQPQHF. DNA of the CDR3: TGTGCCAGCTCCCTTAGGGGGGGGGGCAATCAGCCCCAGCATTTT.

The chain recombines TRBV29-1 with TRBJ2-5; D is unclear. The CDR3 sequence is 12 residues long. V lost 3 bases and J 4 bases, leaving 9 bases between the germline ends. CDR1 and CDR2 (germline): SQVTM, ANQGSEA. Here the CDR3 DNA reads TGCAGCGTTGATCGGCAGACAGAGACCCAGTACTTC. Protein: CSVDRQTETQYF.

The rearrangement joins TRBV19 to TRBJ2-3; TRBD2 agrees at 10 bases. Unmatched junction bases numbered 6, after V lost 7 bases and J lost 5 bases. Germline lookup yields CDR1 LNHDA and CDR2 SQIVND (reference sequence). This CDR3 is built from 14 residues. The CDR3 loop reads CASNQRGGRDTQYF. CDR3 DNA: TGTGCCAGTAACCAGCGGGGGGGTCGAGATACGCAGTATTTT.

V gene TRBV5-1 combines with J gene TRBJ2-5; a weak D match, TRBD1 (6 bases). Germline-derived CDR1 and CDR2 are SGHRS and YFSETQ. CDR3 size: 14 residues. The V end was cut by 3 bases, the J end by 1 base, with 10 bases between. CDR3 coding DNA: TGCGCCAGCAGCTCCGGGACAATCCAAGAGACCCAGTACTTC. This translates into CASSSGTIQETQYF.

This clonotype showed up just once. This chain links TRBV6-2 or TRBV6-3 with TRBJ2-5; D ambiguous. V lost 2 bases and J 4 bases, leaving 5 bases between the germline ends. This CDR3 region has 12 residues. Germline loops: CDR1 MNHEY, CDR2 SVGEGT. CDR3 sequence reads: CASSYVLETQYF. The CDR3 DNA reads TGTGCCAGCAGTTACGTCCTAGAGACCCAGTACTTC.